This entry is about one T cell receptor (beta chain). Authors' data handling: Scientists estimated how many nucleated cells there were by amplifying reference gene primers. Clones were sequenced by immunoSEQ multiplex PCR, and TCRdb holds only the in-frame ones, with some missing. V and J calls and clone size are as listed in that table; D and trimming were resolved from the DNA. The sample includes more than 95,000 clones, 89% of them seen just once. This specimen comes from a study of blood T cell repertoires in COVID-19. Study summary: Specimens from acute and convalescent COVID-19 originated in the United States, Italy and Spain. PBMCs, B-cell-depleted T cells, or T cells provided the cDNA or gDNA that made up the material.

The CDR3 extends over 13 amino acids. Trimming cost V 5 bases and J 0 bases, with 5 bases left between them. The sequenced sample was peripheral blood. V usage is TRBV12-3 or TRBV12-4 and J usage is TRBJ2-1; the D is unclear. The receptor's source is a woman in her fifties or sixties with acute or convalescent COVID-19. The CDR3 here is CASSPSSYNEQFF. The CDR3 DNA reads TGTGCCAGCAGTCCGAGCTCCTACAATGAGCAGTTCTTC.